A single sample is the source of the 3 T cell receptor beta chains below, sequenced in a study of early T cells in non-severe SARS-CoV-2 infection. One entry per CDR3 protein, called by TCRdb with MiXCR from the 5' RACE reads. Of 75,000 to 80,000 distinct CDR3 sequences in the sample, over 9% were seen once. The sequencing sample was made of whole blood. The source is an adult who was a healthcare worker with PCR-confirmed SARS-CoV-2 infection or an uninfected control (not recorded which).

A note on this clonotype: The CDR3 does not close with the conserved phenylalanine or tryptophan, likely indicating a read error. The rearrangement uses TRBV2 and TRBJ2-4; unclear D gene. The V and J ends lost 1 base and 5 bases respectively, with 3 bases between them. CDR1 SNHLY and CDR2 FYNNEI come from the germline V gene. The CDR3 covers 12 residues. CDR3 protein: CASSEEENIQYS. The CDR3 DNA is TGTGCCAGCAGTGAAGAGGAAAACATTCAGTACTCC.

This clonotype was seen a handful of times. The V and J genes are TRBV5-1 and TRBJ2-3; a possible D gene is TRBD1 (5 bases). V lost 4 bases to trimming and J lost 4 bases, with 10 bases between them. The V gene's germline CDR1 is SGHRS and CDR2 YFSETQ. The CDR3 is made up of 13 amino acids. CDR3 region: CASSRPGSDTQYF. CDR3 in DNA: TGCGCCAGCAGCCGCCCAGGGTCAGATACGCAGTATTTT.

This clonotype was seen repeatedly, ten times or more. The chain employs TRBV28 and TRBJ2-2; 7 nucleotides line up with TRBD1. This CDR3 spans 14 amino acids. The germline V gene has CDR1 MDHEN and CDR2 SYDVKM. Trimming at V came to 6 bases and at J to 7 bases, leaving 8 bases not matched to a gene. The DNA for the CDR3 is TGTGCCAGCAGCGAAGGGGGCAAGAGCGGGGAGCTGTTTTTT. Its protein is CASSEGGKSGELFF.